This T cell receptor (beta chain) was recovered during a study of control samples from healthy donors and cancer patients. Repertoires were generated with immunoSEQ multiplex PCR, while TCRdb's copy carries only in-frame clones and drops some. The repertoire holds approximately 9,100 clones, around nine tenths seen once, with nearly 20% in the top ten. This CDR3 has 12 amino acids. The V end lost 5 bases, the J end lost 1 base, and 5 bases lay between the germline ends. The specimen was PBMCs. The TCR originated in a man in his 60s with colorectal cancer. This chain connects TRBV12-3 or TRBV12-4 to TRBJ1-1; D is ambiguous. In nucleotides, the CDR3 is TGTGCCAGCAGTCCCACGAACACTGAAGCTTTCTTT. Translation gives CASSPTNTEAFF.